These 17 T cell receptor beta chains were all obtained from the same sample, sequenced in a study of shared clonotypes between healthy human individuals. Clones were read by immunoSEQ multiplex PCR, and TCRdb kept only the in-frame ones, dropping some. The data contain 2 million to 2.5 million clones, roughly 90% of them singletons. Sequenced input: naive CD4+ T cells from PBMCs. The subset: CD45RA+ positively selected. The receptors derive from a man aged 18 to 30 in good health. Some clones in this sample may be carry-over from other donors' samples.

CDR3 in DNA: TGTGCCACCAGCAGAGACACAAGATCCAGGTACAATGAGCAGTTCTTC. Encoded protein: CATSRDTRSRYNEQFF. This chain joins TRBV15 and TRBJ2-1; D gene uncertain. The germline V gene has CDR1 LNHNV and CDR2 YYDKDF (reference sequence). V lost 0 bases and J 4 bases, leaving 13 bases between the germline ends. This CDR3 is built from 16 residues.

This CDR3 is CASSGSFALINYGYTF. The DNA of the CDR3 is TGTGCCAGCTCGGGGAGCTTCGCTTTGATTAACTATGGCTACACCTTC. V gene TRBV28 combines with J gene TRBJ1-2; no reliable D call. Germline V CDR1 and CDR2: MDHEN, SYDVKM. With 8 bases removed from V and 1 base from J, the gap between germline ends came to 20 bases. The CDR3 is made up of 16 amino acids.

The chain has TRBV18 and TRBJ2-5; 8 nucleotides line up with TRBD2. Germline V CDR1 and CDR2: KGHSH, LQKENI. With 2 bases clipped from V and 2 bases from J, the junction kept 7 bases outside the gene matches. The CDR3 has 16 residues. CDR3 amino acids: CASSPFVSGTQETQYF. Written as DNA, the CDR3 is TGTGCCAGCTCACCATTTGTTAGCGGGACTCAAGAGACCCAGTACTTC.

The chain carries TRBV15 and TRBJ1-1, with D possibly matching TRBD1 (5 bases). Between the trimmed V and J ends, which lost 1 base and 6 bases, there was a span of 12 bases. The CDR3 runs to 14 residues. The germline V gene has CDR1 LNHNV and CDR2 YYDKDF (reference sequence). CDR3: CATSRVGVEAEAFF. CDR3 sequence (DNA): TGTGCCACCAGCAGAGTGGGGGTGGAGGCTGAAGCTTTCTTT.

The CDR3 DNA is TGCGCCAGCAGTGAGTCGTGGACAAAAAACACTGAAGCTTTCTTT. It is translated as CASSESWTKNTEAFF. The chain links TRBV10-1 to TRBJ1-1; D is possibly TRBD1 (5 bases). V lost 0 bases, J lost 2 bases, and 10 bases lay in between. This CDR3 is built from 15 residues. Germline V CDR1 and CDR2: WNHNN, SYGVQD (reference sequence).

J is TRBJ2-3 and V is TRBV5-1, with 7 bases identical to TRBD2. CDR1 and CDR2 (germline): SGHRS, YFSETQ. The CDR3 runs to 14 residues. After removal of 4 bases from V and 2 bases from J, the junction contained 4 bases not matched to a gene. CDR3 nucleotide sequence: TGCGCCAGCAGCCCGGGGACTACCACAGATACGCAGTATTTT. It is translated as CASSPGTTTDTQYF.

Comments on this clone: The identical CDR3 is also encoded by other nucleotide sequences in the sample. The V gene is TRBV20-1, the J gene TRBJ2-2; D gene unclear. Trimming left V 5 bases short and J 5 bases short, with 6 bases between. Germline V gene lookup returns CDR1 DFQATT and CDR2 SNEGSKA (reference sequence). The CDR3 has 11 residues. The CDR3 reads CSAPRTGELFF. CDR3 DNA sequence: TGCAGTGCTCCAAGAACCGGGGAGCTGTTTTTT.

The chain has TRBV30 and TRBJ2-1; no clear D. The CDR3 has 12 residues. Trimming took off 2 bases at V and 8 bases at J, with 10 bases between the two ends. Germline CDR1 reads GTSNPN; CDR2 reads SVGIG (reference sequence). The CDR3 protein is CAWSSVPHEQFF. The CDR3 coding sequence is TGTGCCTGGAGTTCAGTACCCCATGAGCAGTTCTTC.

This clone has only one observation. The CDR3: CASSDYVEGALNTEAFF. The CDR3, as DNA: TGTGCCAGCAGTGATTATGTAGAGGGGGCTTTGAACACTGAAGCTTTCTTT. This sequence joins TRBV27 and TRBJ1-1; the match to TRBD1 covers 7 bases. This CDR3 is 17 amino acids long. After removal of 5 bases from V and 0 bases from J, the junction contained 12 bases not matched to a gene. The germline gives CDR1 MNHEY, CDR2 SMNVEV (reference sequence).

This chain uses TRBV28 with TRBJ2-1; 9 positions agree with TRBD2. Germline CDR1 MDHEN, CDR2 SYDVKM. The CDR3 is 15 amino acids. V gave up 5 bases and J gave up 9 bases; unmatched junction bases: 11. CDR3 loop: CASSPGVAGVSEQFF. The CDR3 region has the DNA TGTGCCAGCAGTCCGGGGGTAGCGGGAGTATCTGAGCAGTTCTTC.

This chain connects TRBV5-4 to TRBJ2-7, with 9 bases fitting TRBD2. Germline V gene lookup returns CDR1 SGHNT and CDR2 YYREEE (reference sequence). The CDR3 has 18 residues. After removal of 0 bases from V and 0 bases from J, the junction contained 10 bases not matched to a gene. In nucleotides, the CDR3 is TGTGCCAGCAGCTTGGGACTAGCGGATAGTCGGAGCTCCTACGAGCAGTACTTC. This sequence encodes CASSLGLADSRSSYEQYF.

The chain links TRBV27 to TRBJ2-6; 10 bases line up with TRBD1. The CDR3 is 17 residues long. The junction had 9 bases not matched to a gene; V was cut back by 6 bases and J by 4 bases. Germline V gene sequence: CDR1 MNHEY, CDR2 SMNVEV (reference sequence). The CDR3: CASRRGTGALGANVLTF. The CDR3 nucleotides are TGTGCCAGCAGACGGGGGACAGGGGCATTAGGGGCCAACGTCCTGACTTTC.

This clone has a single count. The sample has other DNA sequences that encode this CDR3 too. The V call is TRBV6-6, the J call TRBJ1-1; D may be TRBD1 (5 bases). Germline CDR1 reads MNHNY; CDR2 reads SVGAGI (reference sequence). Trimming cost V 3 bases and J 0 bases, with 8 bases left between them. The CDR3 runs 14 residues. As DNA, the CDR3 is TGTGCCAGCAGTTATTCAGGGCTGAACACTGAAGCTTTCTTT. Amino acid sequence: CASSYSGLNTEAFF.

Note on this clone: Other nucleotide sequences from this sample produce the same CDR3. The rearrangement joins TRBV27 to TRBJ2-7; TRBD1 or TRBD2 may be the D gene (5 bases each). The CDR3 sequence is 14 residues long. Germline V CDR1 and CDR2: MNHEY, SMNVEV (reference sequence). V lost 2 bases, J lost 0 bases, and 8 bases lay in between. CDR3 coding DNA: TGTGCCAGCAGTTTAGCAGGGAGCTCCTACGAGCAGTACTTC. Protein sequence: CASSLAGSSYEQYF.

This sequence joins TRBV9 and TRBJ2-4; tentative D call: TRBD1 (6 bases). The germline gives CDR1 SGDLS, CDR2 YYNGEE. The V and J ends lost 0 bases and 6 bases respectively, with 16 bases between them. The CDR3 runs to 16 residues. The CDR3 here is CASSVDPRTASNIQYF. The CDR3 coding sequence is TGTGCCAGCAGCGTAGATCCTAGGACAGCCTCAAACATTCAGTACTTC.

V is TRBV27 and J is TRBJ2-4, with unresolved D. Germline values: CDR1 MNHEY, CDR2 SMNVEV (reference sequence). The CDR3 extends over 13 amino acids. V lost 3 bases, J lost 9 bases, and 12 bases lay in between. The CDR3 loop reads CASSFSSSFIQYF. The CDR3 DNA reads as TGTGCCAGCAGTTTTTCAAGTTCCTTCATTCAGTACTTC.

The chain is built from TRBV5-6 and TRBJ1-4; a weak D match, TRBD1 (5 bases). This CDR3 comprises 16 residues. Deletions cut 4 bases from V and 4 bases from J, with 17 bases between. In germline, CDR1 is SGHDT, CDR2 YYEEEE. The CDR3 here is CASSTLTEKINEKLFF. Written as DNA, the CDR3 is TGTGCCAGCAGCACCCTGACAGAGAAGATTAATGAAAAACTGTTTTTT. Using reference TRBV5-6 and TRBJ1-4 for the parts outside the CDR3, the full variable domain is DAGVTQSPTHLIKTRGQQVTLRCSPKSGHDTVSWYQQALGQGPQFIFQYYEEEERQRGNFPDRFSGHQFPNYSSELNVNALLLGDSALYLCASSTLTEKINEKLFFGSGTQLSVL.